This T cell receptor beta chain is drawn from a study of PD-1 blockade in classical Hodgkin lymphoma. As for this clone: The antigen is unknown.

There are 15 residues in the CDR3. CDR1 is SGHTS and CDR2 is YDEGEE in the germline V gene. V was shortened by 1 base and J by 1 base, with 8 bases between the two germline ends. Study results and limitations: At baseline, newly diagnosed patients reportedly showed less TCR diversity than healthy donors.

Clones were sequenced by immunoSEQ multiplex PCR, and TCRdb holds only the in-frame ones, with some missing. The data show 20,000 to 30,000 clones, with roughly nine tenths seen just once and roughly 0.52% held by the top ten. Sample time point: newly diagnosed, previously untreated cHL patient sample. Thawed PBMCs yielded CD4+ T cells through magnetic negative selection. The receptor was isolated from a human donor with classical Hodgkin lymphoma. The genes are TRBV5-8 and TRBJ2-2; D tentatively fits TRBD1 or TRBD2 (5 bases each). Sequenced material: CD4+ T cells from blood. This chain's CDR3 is CASSLRDLNTGELFF. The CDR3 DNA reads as TGTGCCAGCAGCTTGAGGGACCTGAACACCGGGGAGCTGTTTTTT.